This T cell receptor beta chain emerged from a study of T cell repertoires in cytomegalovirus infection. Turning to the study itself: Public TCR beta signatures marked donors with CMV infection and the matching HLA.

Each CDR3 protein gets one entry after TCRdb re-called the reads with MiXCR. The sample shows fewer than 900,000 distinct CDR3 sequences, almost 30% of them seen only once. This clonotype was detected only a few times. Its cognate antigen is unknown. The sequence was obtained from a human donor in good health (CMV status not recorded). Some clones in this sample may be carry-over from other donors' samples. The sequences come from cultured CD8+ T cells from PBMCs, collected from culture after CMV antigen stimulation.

CDR3 residues: CASSLKGAVRGYTF. CDR3 DNA: TGTGCCAGCAGTTTAAAGGGGGCAGTACGTGGCTACACCTTC. The chain is built from TRBV27 and TRBJ1-2; 7 bases line up with TRBD1. The germline V gene has CDR1 MNHEY and CDR2 SMNVEV (reference sequence). The CDR3 contains 14 residues. With 2 bases clipped from V and 7 bases from J, the junction kept 7 bases outside the gene matches.